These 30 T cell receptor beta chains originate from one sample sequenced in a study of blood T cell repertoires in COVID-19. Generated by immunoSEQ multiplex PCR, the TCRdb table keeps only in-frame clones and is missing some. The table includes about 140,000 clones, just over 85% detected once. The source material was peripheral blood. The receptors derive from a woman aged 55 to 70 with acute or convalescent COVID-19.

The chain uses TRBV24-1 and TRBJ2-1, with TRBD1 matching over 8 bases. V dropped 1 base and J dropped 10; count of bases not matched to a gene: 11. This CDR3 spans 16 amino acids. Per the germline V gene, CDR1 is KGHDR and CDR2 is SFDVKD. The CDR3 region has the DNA TGTGCCACCAGTGATTTATTGACGACAGGGGTGGGGGAGCAGTTCTTC. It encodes CATSDLLTTGVGEQFF.

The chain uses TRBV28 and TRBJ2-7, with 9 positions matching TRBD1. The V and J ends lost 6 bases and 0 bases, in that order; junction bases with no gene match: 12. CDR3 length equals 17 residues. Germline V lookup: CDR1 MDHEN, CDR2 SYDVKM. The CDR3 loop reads CASSRPGQGISSYEQYF. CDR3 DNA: TGTGCCAGCAGCCGCCCAGGACAGGGGATAAGCTCCTACGAGCAGTACTTC.

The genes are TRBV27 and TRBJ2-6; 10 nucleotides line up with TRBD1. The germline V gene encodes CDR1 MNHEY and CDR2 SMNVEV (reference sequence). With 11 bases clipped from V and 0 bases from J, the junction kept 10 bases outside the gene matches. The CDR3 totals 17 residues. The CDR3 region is CAGQPGQGRSGANVLTF. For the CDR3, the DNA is TGTGCCGGACAACCGGGACAGGGGCGCTCTGGGGCCAACGTCCTGACTTTC.

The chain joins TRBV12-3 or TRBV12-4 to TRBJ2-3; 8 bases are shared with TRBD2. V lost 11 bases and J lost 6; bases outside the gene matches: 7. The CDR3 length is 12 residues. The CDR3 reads CASGGAGDTQYF. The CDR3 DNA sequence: TGTGCCTCCGGGGGGGCGGGGGATACGCAGTATTTT.

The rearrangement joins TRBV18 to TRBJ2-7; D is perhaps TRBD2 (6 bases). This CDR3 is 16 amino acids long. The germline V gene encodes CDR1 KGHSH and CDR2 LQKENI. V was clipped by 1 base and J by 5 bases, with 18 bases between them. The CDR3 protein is CASSPLMEGIGNEQYF. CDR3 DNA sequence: TGTGCCAGCTCACCACTGATGGAGGGAATCGGGAACGAGCAGTACTTC.

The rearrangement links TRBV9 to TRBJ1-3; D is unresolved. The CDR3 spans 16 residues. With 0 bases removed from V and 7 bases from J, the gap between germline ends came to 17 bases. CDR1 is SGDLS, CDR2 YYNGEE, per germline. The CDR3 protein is CASSVDFQRLGNTIYF. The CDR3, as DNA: TGTGCCAGCAGCGTAGATTTTCAACGCCTCGGGAACACCATATATTTT. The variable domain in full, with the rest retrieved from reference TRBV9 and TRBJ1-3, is DSGVTQTPKHLITATGQRVTLRCSPRSGDLSVYWYQQSLDQGLQFLIQYYNGEERAKGNILERFSAQQFPDLHSELNLSSLELGDSALYFCASSVDFQRLGNTIYFGEGSWLTVV.

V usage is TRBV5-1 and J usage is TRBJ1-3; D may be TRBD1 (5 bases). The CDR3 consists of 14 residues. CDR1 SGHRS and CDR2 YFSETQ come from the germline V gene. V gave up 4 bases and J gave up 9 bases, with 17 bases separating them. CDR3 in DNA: TGCGCCAGCAGCCCTGGGGAGGCCGGGGGCACCATATATTTT. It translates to CASSPGEAGGTIYF.

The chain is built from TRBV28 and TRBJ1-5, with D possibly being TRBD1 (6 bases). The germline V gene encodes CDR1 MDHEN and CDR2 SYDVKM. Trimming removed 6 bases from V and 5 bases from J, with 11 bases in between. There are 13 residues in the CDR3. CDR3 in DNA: TGTGCCAGCAGAGACCACAGGGATCAGCCCCAGCATTTT. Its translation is CASRDHRDQPQHF.

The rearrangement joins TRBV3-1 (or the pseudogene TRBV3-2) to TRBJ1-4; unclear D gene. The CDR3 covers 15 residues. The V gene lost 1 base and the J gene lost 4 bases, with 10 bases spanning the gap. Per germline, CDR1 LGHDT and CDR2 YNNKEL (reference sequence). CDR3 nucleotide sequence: TGTGCCAGCAGCCAAGGAGGTCCGCATAATGAAAAACTGTTTTTT. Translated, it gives CASSQGGPHNEKLFF.

The CDR3 reads CASRVGDHGYTF. The CDR3 nucleotides read TGTGCCAGTAGAGTGGGAGATCATGGCTACACCTTC. The chain uses TRBV19 and TRBJ1-2; no firm D call. V was pared by 6 bases and J by 6 bases, with 11 bases between. CDR1 and CDR2 from the germline V gene are LNHDA and SQIVND (reference sequence). The CDR3 runs to 12 residues.

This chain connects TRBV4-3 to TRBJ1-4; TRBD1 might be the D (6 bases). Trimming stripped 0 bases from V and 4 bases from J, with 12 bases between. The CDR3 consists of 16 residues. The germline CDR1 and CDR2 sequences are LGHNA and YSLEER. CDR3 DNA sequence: TGCGCCAGCAGCCAAGAACGTTCAGGGGATAATGAAAAACTGTTTTTT. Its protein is CASSQERSGDNEKLFF.

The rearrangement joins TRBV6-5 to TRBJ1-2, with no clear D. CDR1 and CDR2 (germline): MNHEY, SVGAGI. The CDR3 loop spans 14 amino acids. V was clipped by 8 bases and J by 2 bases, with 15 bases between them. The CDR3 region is CASHDSRSNYGYTF. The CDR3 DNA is TGTGCCAGCCATGATAGTCGGAGCAACTATGGCTACACCTTC.

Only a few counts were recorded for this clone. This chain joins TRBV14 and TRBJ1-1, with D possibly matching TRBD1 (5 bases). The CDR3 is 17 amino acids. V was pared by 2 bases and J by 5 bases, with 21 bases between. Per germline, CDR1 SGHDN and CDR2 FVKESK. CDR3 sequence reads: CASSQNQGNQILTEAFF. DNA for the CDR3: TGTGCCAGCAGCCAAAATCAGGGAAATCAGATATTGACTGAAGCTTTCTTT. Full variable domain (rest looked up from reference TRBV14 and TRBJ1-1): EAGVTQFPSHSVIEKGQTVTLRCDPISGHDNLYWYRRVMGKEIKFLLHFVKESKQDESGMPNNRFLAERTGGTYSTLKVQPAELEDSGVYFCASSQNQGNQILTEAFFGQGTRLTVV.

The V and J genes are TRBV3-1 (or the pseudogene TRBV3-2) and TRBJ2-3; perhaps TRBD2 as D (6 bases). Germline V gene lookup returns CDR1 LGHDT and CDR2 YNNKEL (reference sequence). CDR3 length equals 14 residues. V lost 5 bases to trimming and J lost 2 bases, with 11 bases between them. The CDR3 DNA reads TGTGCCAGCAGCTCGGGACTCTCCACAGATACGCAGTATTTT. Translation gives CASSSGLSTDTQYF.

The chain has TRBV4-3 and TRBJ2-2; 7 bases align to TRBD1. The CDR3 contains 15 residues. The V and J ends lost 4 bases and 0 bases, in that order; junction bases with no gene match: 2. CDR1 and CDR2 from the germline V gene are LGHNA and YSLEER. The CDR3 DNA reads TGCGCCAGCAGCCTCGGGACAGCGAACACCGGGGAGCTGTTTTTT. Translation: CASSLGTANTGELFF.

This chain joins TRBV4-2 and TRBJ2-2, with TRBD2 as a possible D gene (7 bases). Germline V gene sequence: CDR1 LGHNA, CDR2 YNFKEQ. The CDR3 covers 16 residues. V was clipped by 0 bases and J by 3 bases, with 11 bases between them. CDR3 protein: CASSQESGGDTGELFF. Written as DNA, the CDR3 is TGTGCCAGCAGCCAAGAATCGGGGGGCGACACCGGGGAGCTGTTTTTT.

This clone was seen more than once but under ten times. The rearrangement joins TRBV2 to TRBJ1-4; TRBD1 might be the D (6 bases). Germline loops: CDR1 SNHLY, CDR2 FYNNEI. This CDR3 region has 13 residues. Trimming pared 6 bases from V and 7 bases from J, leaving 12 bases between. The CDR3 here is CASRSRGSEKLFF. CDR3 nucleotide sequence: TGTGCCAGCAGATCAAGGGGGAGTGAAAAACTGTTTTTT. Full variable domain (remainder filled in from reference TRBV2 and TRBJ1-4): EPEVTQTPSHQVTQMGQEVILRCVPISNHLYFYWYRQILGQKVEFLVSFYNNEISEKSEIFDDQFSVERPDGSNFTLKIRSTKLEDSAMYFCASRSRGSEKLFFGSGTQLSVL.

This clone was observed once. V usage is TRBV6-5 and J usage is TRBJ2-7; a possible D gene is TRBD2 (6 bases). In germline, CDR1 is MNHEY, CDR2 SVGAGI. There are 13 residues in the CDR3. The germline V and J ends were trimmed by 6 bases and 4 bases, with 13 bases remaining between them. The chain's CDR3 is CASSRDFLYEQYF. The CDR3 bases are TGTGCCAGCAGCCGGGACTTTCTTTACGAGCAGTACTTC.

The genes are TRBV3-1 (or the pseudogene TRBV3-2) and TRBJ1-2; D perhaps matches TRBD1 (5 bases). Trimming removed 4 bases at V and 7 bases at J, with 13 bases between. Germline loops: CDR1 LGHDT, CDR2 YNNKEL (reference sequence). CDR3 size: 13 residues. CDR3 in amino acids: CASSLQGATGYTF. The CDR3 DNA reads TGTGCCAGCAGCCTCCAGGGTGCTACTGGCTACACCTTC.

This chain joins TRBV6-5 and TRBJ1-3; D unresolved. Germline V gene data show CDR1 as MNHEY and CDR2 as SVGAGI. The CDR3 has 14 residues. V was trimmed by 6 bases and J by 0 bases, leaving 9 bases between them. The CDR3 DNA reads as TGTGCCAGCAGAACATACAGCTCTGGAAACACCATATATTTT. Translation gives CASRTYSSGNTIYF.

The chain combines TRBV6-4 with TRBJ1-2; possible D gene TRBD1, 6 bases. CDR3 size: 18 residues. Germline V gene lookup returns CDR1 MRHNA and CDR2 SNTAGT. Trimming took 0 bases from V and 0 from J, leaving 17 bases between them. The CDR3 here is CASSDSRGQGLPNYGYTF. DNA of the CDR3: TGTGCCAGCAGTGACTCCAGGGGCCAGGGCCTCCCTAACTATGGCTACACCTTC.

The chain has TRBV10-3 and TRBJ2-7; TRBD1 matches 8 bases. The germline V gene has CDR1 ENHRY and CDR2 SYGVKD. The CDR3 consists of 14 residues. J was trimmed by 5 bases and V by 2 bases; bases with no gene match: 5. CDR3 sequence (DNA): TGTGCCATCAGTGAGAGGACAGGGCTCGACGAGCAGTACTTC. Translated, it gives CAISERTGLDEQYF.

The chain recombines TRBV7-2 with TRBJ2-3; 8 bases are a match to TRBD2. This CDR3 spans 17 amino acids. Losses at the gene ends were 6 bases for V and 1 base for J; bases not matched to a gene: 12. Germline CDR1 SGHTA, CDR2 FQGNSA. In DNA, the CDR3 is TGTGCCAGCAGACCCTTTCCGGGGGGGGCCGGCACAGATACGCAGTATTTT. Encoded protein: CASRPFPGGAGTDTQYF.

The CDR3 protein is CASSQDRGGPDTQYF. The CDR3 region has the DNA TGCGCCAGCAGCCAGGACAGGGGAGGGCCAGATACGCAGTATTTT. The chain uses TRBV5-1 and TRBJ2-3; 9 bases fit TRBD1. The length of the CDR3 is 15 residues. The germline V gene encodes CDR1 SGHRS and CDR2 YFSETQ. With 4 bases clipped from V and 4 bases from J, the junction kept 7 bases outside the gene matches.

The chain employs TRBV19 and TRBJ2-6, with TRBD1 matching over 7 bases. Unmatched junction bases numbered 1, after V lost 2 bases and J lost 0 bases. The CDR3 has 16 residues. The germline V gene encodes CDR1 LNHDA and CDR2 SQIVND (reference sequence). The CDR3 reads CASSIWDSSGANVLTF. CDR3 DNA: TGTGCCAGTAGTATATGGGACAGCTCTGGGGCCAACGTCCTGACTTTC.

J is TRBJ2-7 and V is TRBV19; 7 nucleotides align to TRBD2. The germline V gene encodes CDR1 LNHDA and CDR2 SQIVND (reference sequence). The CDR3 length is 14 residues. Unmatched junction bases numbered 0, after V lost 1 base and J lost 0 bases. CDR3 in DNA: TGTGCCAGTAGTATAGGGGGGGGCTCCTACGAGCAGTACTTC. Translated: CASSIGGGSYEQYF.

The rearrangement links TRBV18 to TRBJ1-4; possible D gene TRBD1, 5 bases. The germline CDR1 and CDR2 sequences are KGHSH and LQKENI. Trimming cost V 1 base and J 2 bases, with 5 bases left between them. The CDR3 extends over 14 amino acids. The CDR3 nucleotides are TGTGCCAGCTCACCACAGGGGACTAATGAAAAACTGTTTTTT. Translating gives CASSPQGTNEKLFF.

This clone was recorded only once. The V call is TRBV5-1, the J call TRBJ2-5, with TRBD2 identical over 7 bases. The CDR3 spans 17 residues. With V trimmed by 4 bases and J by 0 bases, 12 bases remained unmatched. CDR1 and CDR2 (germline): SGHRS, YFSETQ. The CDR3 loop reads CASSLGRLAAYQETQYF. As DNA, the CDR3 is TGCGCCAGCAGCCTTGGTCGGCTAGCGGCGTACCAAGAGACCCAGTACTTC.

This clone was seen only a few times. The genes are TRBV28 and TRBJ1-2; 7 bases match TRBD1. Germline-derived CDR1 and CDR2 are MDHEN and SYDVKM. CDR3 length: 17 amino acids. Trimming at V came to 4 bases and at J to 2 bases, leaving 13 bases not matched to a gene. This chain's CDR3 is CASSWYNSGTVNYGYTF. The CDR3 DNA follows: TGTGCCAGCAGTTGGTATAACTCCGGGACAGTAAACTATGGCTACACCTTC.

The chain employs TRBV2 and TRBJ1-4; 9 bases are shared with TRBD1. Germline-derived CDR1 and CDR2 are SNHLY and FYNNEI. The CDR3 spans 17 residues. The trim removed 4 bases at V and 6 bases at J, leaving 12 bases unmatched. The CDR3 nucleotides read TGTGCCAGCAGTGTGCGATACCCGGGACAGGGATATGAAAAACTGTTTTTT. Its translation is CASSVRYPGQGYEKLFF. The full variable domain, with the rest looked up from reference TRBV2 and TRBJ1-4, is EPEVTQTPSHQVTQMGQEVILRCVPISNHLYFYWYRQILGQKVEFLVSFYNNEISEKSEIFDDQFSVERPDGSNFTLKIRSTKLEDSAMYFCASSVRYPGQGYEKLFFGSGTQLSVL.